The rows below give T cell receptor beta chains drawn from one sample of a study of blood T cells in healthy people across ages. TCRdb called the 5' RACE reads again in MiXCR, with one record for every CDR3 protein. The data contain hundreds of thousands of distinct CDR3 sequences, around 21% of them singletons. The specimen was blood. The receptors were gathered from a man between 65 and 85 years old in good health. Both conserved end residues are part of each CDR3. The size field is filled for only some rows; it gives once, few, many or a size class.

CDR3 | V | length | size
CASSVRWDQETQYF | TRBV9 | 14 | few
CAISGGLAGDSYEQYF | TRBV10-3 | 16 | few
CASSLTGATDTQYF | TRBV5-1 | 14 | many
CASSLDSGAKELFF | TRBV7-9 | 14 | NA
CASGPLTGGPETQYF | TRBV9 | 15 | NA
CASTTGGTIYNEQFF | TRBV28 | 15 | few
CASSQVGGGPDTQYF | TRBV3-1 | 15 | NA
CASSIREDQPQHF | TRBV19 | 13 | NA
CATANQGHTEAFF | TRBV7-6 | 13 | NA
CASSQDGAPLEQYF | TRBV3-1 | 14 | NA
CASSVGRTGGDNEKLFF | TRBV9 | 17 | few
CSARRDQETQYF | TRBV20-1 | 12 | many
CASSEQETQYF | TRBV7-9 | 11 | many
CSARDLAGGGREQFF | TRBV20-1 | 15 | NA
CASRQQGLSSYNEQFF | TRBV27 | 16 | NA
CASSLGDRRSYEQYF | TRBV7-6 | 15 | NA
CASSFAGIYEQFF | TRBV5-6 | 13 | many
CSARVPGTGATEAFF | TRBV20-1 | 15 | few
CASSEGRMGGYTF | TRBV6-1 | 13 | NA
CASSQGPGQGYNNEQFF | TRBV4-1 | 17 | few
CASPPPTGYTGELFF | TRBV6-1 | 15 | NA
CSAGPPTGPKNIQYF | TRBV29-1 | 15 | NA
CASSLGSSQETQYF | TRBV5-1 | 14 | many
CASSWTGTANTGELFF | TRBV5-1 | 16 | NA
CSAGRAGERRETQYF | TRBV20-1 | 15 | few
CASRDGGSYNEQFF | TRBV7-9 | 14 | NA
CASSLVSRGLQPQHF | TRBV7-8 | 15 | NA
CASSLSGNIGSGANVLTF | TRBV27 | 18 | NA
CASSYPAGGKYEQYF | TRBV6-5 | 15 | few
CASRESGSRYNEQFF | TRBV6-5 | 15 | few
CASRDYNSPLHF | TRBV6-5 | 12 | NA
CASSNTGTSAYYEQYF | TRBV3-1 | 16 | NA
CSARDLFTGRGETQYF | TRBV20-1 | 16 | NA
CSVDVTAIQETQYF | TRBV29-1 | 14 | few
CASRWDRAHNEQFF | TRBV7-9 | 14 | many
CASSPSSGTSGRGEQFF | TRBV7-2 | 17 | NA
CASSLNRGDTQYF | TRBV27 | 13 | few
CSANPGGPKETQYF | TRBV20-1 | 14 | NA
CATSRDVGQNIQYF | TRBV15 | 14 | NA
CASSLLAVPETQYF | TRBV27 | 14 | few
CASSQDHRGQNIQYF | TRBV4-3 | 15 | many
CSVGGGGEDYGYTF | TRBV29-1 | 14 | few
CASSGRDGHTDTQYF | TRBV12-3/TRBV12-4 | 15 | few
CASSPDGSNTEAFF | TRBV7-3 | 14 | NA
CASSLSGFEQFF | TRBV5-6 | 12 | many
CASSASHGEQFF | TRBV25-1 | 12 | NA
CASTLRVSYNEQFF | TRBV12-3/TRBV12-4 | 14 | few
CASSTVQSLYEQYF | TRBV9 | 14 | NA
CSARRGQGVNTGELFF | TRBV20-1 | 16 | NA
CSARDWGGPTDTQYF | TRBV20-1 | 15 | NA
CASSLGVSSGYTF | TRBV7-9 | 13 | few
CASSFGTGAGNTEAFF | TRBV28 | 16 | NA
CASSQFSAGGSTDTQYF | TRBV4-3 | 17 | few
CASSLDRDGYTF | TRBV5-6 | 12 | NA
CASSSRRGDYEQYF | TRBV13 | 14 | NA
CASSPGQGQFF | TRBV5-1 | 11 | NA